Below, 18 T cell receptor beta chains from the same sample are listed, as sequenced in a study of T cell responses to AZD1222 COVID-19 vaccine. The protocol was immunoSEQ multiplex PCR, while the TCRdb copy is restricted to in-frame clones and leaves out a portion. The data contain 120,000 or so clones, 88% of them singletons. The specimen comprised peripheral blood, sampled on day 0 of MenACWY control vaccination. The receptors derive from an adult in good health.

V and J are TRBV9 and TRBJ2-3; D uncertain. The V and J ends lost 4 bases and 1 base respectively, with 16 bases between them. CDR1 is SGDLS, CDR2 YYNGEE, per germline. The CDR3 is made up of 16 amino acids. The CDR3 bases are TGTGCCAGCAGCCTCGGCGGATGGCGAGGCACAGATACGCAGTATTTT. This sequence encodes CASSLGGWRGTDTQYF.

This clone occurred a few times. The chain joins TRBV27 to TRBJ2-7, with a tentative D call TRBD2 (6 bases). This CDR3 spans 12 amino acids. CDR1 MNHEY and CDR2 SMNVEV come from the germline V gene (reference sequence). The V and J ends lost 2 bases and 7 bases respectively, with 9 bases between them. The CDR3 loop is CASSLVGGEQYF. The CDR3 coding sequence is TGTGCCAGCAGTTTAGTGGGGGGAGAGCAGTACTTC.

J is TRBJ1-5 and V is TRBV2; TRBD1 matches at 7 bases. Looked up from germline, CDR1 is SNHLY and CDR2 is FYNNEI. V gave up 7 bases and J gave up 2 bases; unmatched junction bases: 8. The CDR3 is 15 residues long. The CDR3 DNA reads as TGTGCCAGCACTCAGGACAGGAACGGCAATCAGCCCCAGCATTTT. Protein: CASTQDRNGNQPQHF.

This clone appeared a single time. The chain combines TRBV7-9 with TRBJ2-3; D is unresolved. The CDR3 length is 15 residues. From germline, CDR1 is SEHNR and CDR2 FQNEAQ (reference sequence). V lost 5 bases, J lost 2 bases, and 14 bases lay in between. The DNA for the CDR3 is TGTGCCAGCAGCCCGATACAGCTCACCACAGATACGCAGTATTTT. Its translation is CASSPIQLTTDTQYF.

The J gene is TRBJ2-1, the V gene TRBV5-4, with 10 nucleotides matching TRBD2. Per the germline V gene, CDR1 is SGHNT and CDR2 is YYREEE (reference sequence). This CDR3 spans 16 amino acids. Losses at the gene ends were 3 bases for V and 7 bases for J; bases not matched to a gene: 10. CDR3 sequence reads: CASSSRAGGPSNEQFF. The DNA of the CDR3 is TGTGCCAGCAGCTCCAGAGCGGGAGGGCCCTCTAATGAGCAGTTCTTC.

This clone was seen a single time. The V call is TRBV6-5, the J call TRBJ1-5; TRBD1 might be the D (5 bases). This CDR3 is built from 14 residues. Germline V gives CDR1 MNHEY, CDR2 SVGAGI. V was pared by 2 bases and J by 0 bases, with 5 bases between. CDR3 residues: CASSYGGSNQPQHF. The CDR3, as DNA: TGTGCCAGCAGTTACGGGGGTAGCAATCAGCCCCAGCATTTT.

This clone appeared a few times. The chain combines TRBV28 with TRBJ2-3, with D tentatively TRBD1 (6 bases). Germline V gene lookup returns CDR1 MDHEN and CDR2 SYDVKM. The CDR3 is 19 amino acids. V was clipped by 6 bases and J by 5 bases, with 30 bases between them. The CDR3 nucleotides are TGTGCCAGCAGCTCCTTTAGGCAGGGGATAAGCGGAGAGGGAGATACGCAGTATTTT. As protein: CASSSFRQGISGEGDTQYF.

This chain connects TRBV28 to TRBJ2-7; 11 bases match TRBD1. The V gene end was trimmed by 5 bases and the J gene end by 4 bases; junction bases not matched to a gene: 1. This CDR3 has 13 amino acids. Germline V gene lookup returns CDR1 MDHEN and CDR2 SYDVKM. CDR3 nucleotide sequence: TGTGCCAGCAGTGGGACAGGGGGGTACGAGCAGTACTTC. Its translation: CASSGTGGYEQYF. Drawing the rest from reference TRBV28 and TRBJ2-7, the complete variable domain is DVKVTQSSRYLVKRTGEKVFLECVQDMDHENMFWYRQDPGLGLRLIYFSYDVKMKEKGDIPEGYSVSREKKERFSLILESASTNQTSMYLCASSGTGGYEQYFGPGTRLTVT.

The chain combines TRBV5-1 with TRBJ2-1, with TRBD2 identical over 8 bases. CDR3 size: 15 residues. Trimming removed 3 bases from V and 3 bases from J; junction bases left unmatched: 5. Germline V gives CDR1 SGHRS, CDR2 YFSETQ. The DNA for the CDR3 is TGCGCCAGCAGCTCAAATAGCGGGATCTACAATGAGCAGTTCTTC. Its protein is CASSSNSGIYNEQFF. Using reference TRBV5-1 and TRBJ2-1 for the parts outside the CDR3, the full variable domain is KAGVTQTPRYLIKTRGQQVTLSCSPISGHRSVSWYQQTPGQGLQFLFEYFSETQRNKGNFPGRFSGRQFSNSRSEMNVSTLELGDSALYLCASSSNSGIYNEQFFGPGTRLTVL.

For this clone: The sample has other DNA sequences that encode this CDR3 too. The chain links TRBV9 to TRBJ2-7; D is unclear. CDR1 SGDLS and CDR2 YYNGEE come from the germline V gene. The V end was cut by 4 bases, the J end by 4 bases, with 9 bases between. CDR3 length equals 12 residues. The CDR3 DNA reads as TGTGCCAGCAGCCCGACTGGATACGAGCAGTACTTC. Amino acids: CASSPTGYEQYF.

The rearrangement uses TRBV5-4 and TRBJ1-1; no clear D. This CDR3 region has 14 residues. The germline V and J ends were trimmed by 0 bases and 6 bases, with 12 bases remaining between them. Germline V gene sequence: CDR1 SGHNT, CDR2 YYREEE (reference sequence). The CDR3 reads CASSLGWGRSEAFF. The CDR3 DNA reads as TGTGCCAGCAGCTTGGGTTGGGGTAGGTCTGAAGCTTTCTTT.

This clone has a handful of counts. The chain uses TRBV19 and TRBJ1-1, with 9 positions matching TRBD1. J lost 5 bases, V lost 10 bases, and 8 bases had no gene match. The CDR3 has 13 amino acids. Germline loops: CDR1 LNHDA, CDR2 SQIVND (reference sequence). The DNA of the CDR3 is TGTGCCACCACCGGGACAGGGCTTACTGAAGCTTTCTTT. This gives the protein CATTGTGLTEAFF.

The genes are TRBV7-6 and TRBJ2-3; 10 bases align to TRBD2. The CDR3 length is 12 residues. CDR1 is SGHVS, CDR2 FNYEAQ, per germline. The trim removed 5 bases at V and 15 bases at J, leaving 8 bases unmatched. The CDR3 protein is CASSARTSGLYF. The DNA for the CDR3 is TGTGCCAGCAGCGCTCGGACTAGCGGCCTATATTTT.

The rearrangement uses TRBV2 and TRBJ2-7, with D possibly matching TRBD2 (5 bases). The length of the CDR3 is 16 residues. Germline V CDR1 and CDR2: SNHLY, FYNNEI. V dropped 0 bases and J dropped 6 bases, with 18 bases sitting between them. The CDR3 DNA follows: TGTGCCAGCAGTGAAGCGCTGACGGGAAACTTACGCGAGCAGTACTTC. Translating gives CASSEALTGNLREQYF.

DNA for the CDR3: TGTGCCAGCAGTCCGACTAGCGGGAGGAGGAACGAGCAGTACTTC. It is translated as CASSPTSGRRNEQYF. This chain connects TRBV27 to TRBJ2-7; 13 bases agree with TRBD2. Unmatched junction bases numbered 6, after V lost 5 bases and J lost 5 bases. CDR1 is MNHEY and CDR2 is SMNVEV in the germline V gene (reference sequence). The CDR3 is 15 amino acids.

The chain is built from TRBV7-9 and TRBJ2-7; possibly TRBD2 for D (6 bases). Germline V gives CDR1 SEHNR, CDR2 FQNEAQ (reference sequence). Trimming took 5 bases from V and 3 from J, leaving 20 bases between them. This CDR3 spans 16 amino acids. Here the CDR3 reads CASSPLDGRTFYEQYF. CDR3 coding DNA: TGTGCCAGCAGCCCTCTAGACGGGAGAACCTTCTACGAGCAGTACTTC.

This chain uses TRBV2 with TRBJ2-7, with a possible D match to TRBD2 (5 bases). This CDR3 is 12 amino acids long. V lost 6 bases and J 7 bases, leaving 13 bases between the germline ends. Germline CDR1 reads SNHLY; CDR2 reads FYNNEI. CDR3 residues: CASRSGFGEQYF. The CDR3 nucleotides read TGTGCCAGCAGATCGGGATTTGGGGAGCAGTACTTC.

This sequence joins TRBV18 and TRBJ1-2, with D uncertain. This CDR3 has 13 residues. Trimming shortened V by 2 bases and J by 6 bases, and 10 bases separated the two germline ends. Per the germline V gene, CDR1 is KGHSH and CDR2 is LQKENI. The CDR3 loop reads CASSPDYPDGYTF. CDR3 nucleotide sequence: TGTGCCAGCTCACCAGATTACCCGGATGGCTACACCTTC.